In this sample, the clone carrying this T cell receptor beta chain turned up once. Assay: immunoSEQ multiplex PCR; the TCRdb copy retains only in-frame clones and omits some. Of 350,000 to 450,000 clones listed, 91% are singletons. CDR3 length: 12 residues. V was clipped by 5 bases and J by 10 bases, with 11 bases between them. This sample stems from a study of blood T cell repertoires in COVID-19. The receptor was isolated from a middle-aged woman who had been exposed to COVID-19. Specimen: PBMCs or T cells enriched from blood (not recorded which). The V gene is TRBV12-3 or TRBV12-4, the J gene TRBJ1-4; the D gene is possibly TRBD1 (6 bases). The CDR3: CASSNRVPKLFF. In nucleotides, the CDR3 is TGTGCCAGCAGTAACAGGGTTCCAAAACTGTTTTTT.